The 23 T cell receptor beta chains below all came from one sample that was sequenced in a study of molecular identifiers for immune sequencing clone quantification. TCRdb reprocessed the PCR reads with MiXCR, giving one entry per CDR3 protein. The sample consists of about 320,000 distinct CDR3 sequences, about a quarter of them appearing once. The material sequenced was naive CD8+ T cells from blood, with Jurkat cell RNA spiked in. Noted subset: FACS-sorted CD8+CD4-CCR7+CD45RA+ naive T cells. The receptors were sampled from a human donor in good health. Some libraries in this study had Jurkat cell RNA spiked in.

The gene calls are TRBV29-1 and TRBJ2-7; a possible D gene is TRBD2 (6 bases). V shed 3 bases and J shed 6 bases, with 9 bases lying between them. Germline V gives CDR1 SQVTM, CDR2 ANQGSEA. CDR3 length equals 11 residues. As DNA, the CDR3 is TGCAGCGTTGAGACTAGGGGCGAGCAGTACTTC. Encoded protein: CSVETRGEQYF.

There are a few counts of this clonotype. The chain couples TRBV5-1 to TRBJ2-7; D perhaps matches TRBD1 (6 bases). Trimming stripped 1 base from V and 2 bases from J, with 10 bases between. CDR1 and CDR2 from the germline V gene are SGHRS and YFSETQ. This CDR3 is built from 14 residues. In nucleotides, the CDR3 is TGCGCCAGCAGCTTGAAACAGGGACCCTACGAGCAGTACTTC. Its translation: CASSLKQGPYEQYF.

The gene calls are TRBV30 and TRBJ1-1; D is unresolved. The germline CDR1 and CDR2 sequences are GTSNPN and SVGIG (reference sequence). The ends were cut back, 3 bases at V and 3 bases at J, with 2 bases in the middle. The CDR3 sequence is 10 residues long. As DNA, the CDR3 is TGTGCCTGGAGAGACACTGAAGCTTTCTTT. It codes for CAWRDTEAFF.

This clonotype was seen more than once but under ten times. This sequence joins TRBV28 and TRBJ2-2, with D perhaps TRBD1 (6 bases). Trimming shortened V by 5 bases and J by 6 bases, and 13 bases separated the two germline ends. The CDR3 consists of 14 residues. Germline V gene lookup returns CDR1 MDHEN and CDR2 SYDVKM. This CDR3 is CASSNTGNSGELFF. The CDR3 DNA reads as TGTGCCAGCAGTAATACAGGGAATTCCGGGGAGCTGTTTTTT.

The table lists this clonotype with many counts. The rearrangement uses TRBV27 and TRBJ2-5; D ambiguous. The V gene's germline CDR1 is MNHEY and CDR2 SMNVEV (reference sequence). This CDR3 has 14 residues. V dropped 0 bases and J dropped 1 base, with 6 bases sitting between them. Here the CDR3 reads CASSLSNSQETQYF. The CDR3 region has the DNA TGTGCCAGCAGTTTATCTAACAGCCAAGAGACCCAGTACTTC.

The chain has TRBV7-6 and TRBJ2-2; maybe TRBD2 (5 bases). Germline assignment: CDR1 SGHVS and CDR2 FNYEAQ. The ends were cut back, 0 bases at V and 6 bases at J, with 8 bases in the middle. This CDR3 is 14 amino acids long. The DNA for the CDR3 is TGTGCCAGCAGCTTAGCGATGGGAGCCGGGGAGCTGTTTTTT. Amino acids: CASSLAMGAGELFF.

This clonotype was picked up a small number of times. This sequence joins TRBV11-2 and TRBJ2-5; the D gene could be TRBD1 or TRBD2 (5 bases each). The CDR3 consists of 17 residues. Germline values: CDR1 SGHAT, CDR2 FQNNGV. V lost 1 base and J 5 bases, leaving 20 bases between the germline ends. CDR3 nucleotides: TGTGCCAGCAGCTTAGCTCCGGGGCACAACCCGGGCGAGACCCAGTACTTC. It yields the protein CASSLAPGHNPGETQYF.

This clonotype was seen more than once but under ten times. This chain links TRBV20-1 with TRBJ1-6; weak D call: TRBD1 (5 bases). CDR1 and CDR2 from the germline V gene are DFQATT and SNEGSKA (reference sequence). V was trimmed by 7 bases and J by 0 bases, leaving 10 bases between them. The length of the CDR3 is 14 residues. CDR3 protein: CSGGESSYNSPLHF. The CDR3, as DNA: TGCAGTGGAGGGGAAAGCTCCTATAATTCACCCCTCCACTTT.

Notes on this clonotype: Just one base apart from a much larger clone, this may be a read error. V gene TRBV5-1 combines with J gene TRBJ2-7, with D perhaps given as TRBD1 or TRBD2 (5 bases each). Germline V gene sequence: CDR1 SGHRS, CDR2 YFSETQ. This CDR3 region has 13 residues. V lost 5 bases and J 3 bases, leaving 12 bases between the germline ends. CDR3 in DNA: TGCGCCAGCAGTCATGAGGGGATCTACGAGCAGTACTTC. This codes for CASSHEGIYEQYF.

Regarding this clonotype: A much more abundant neighbour one base away suggests this may be a read error. This chain connects TRBV28 to TRBJ1-1, with TRBD1 as a possible D gene (6 bases). The CDR3 sequence is 13 residues long. Germline lookup yields CDR1 MDHEN and CDR2 SYDVKM. The CDR3 DNA reads TGTGCCAGCAGTTTAAGGGGGGTCACTGAAGTTTTCTTT. Its translation is CASSLRGVTEVFF.

This clonotype has only a few counts. The chain is built from TRBV19 and TRBJ2-1; tentatively, D is TRBD2 (6 bases). Per the germline V gene, CDR1 is LNHDA and CDR2 is SQIVND (reference sequence). The CDR3 extends over 14 amino acids. V shed 1 base and J shed 6 bases, with 10 bases lying between them. The CDR3 bases are TGTGCCAGTAGTATAGTATTGGGGGGCAATGAGCAGTTCTTC. This gives the protein CASSIVLGGNEQFF. Combining the CDR3 with reference TRBV19 and TRBJ2-1 gives the whole variable domain DGGITQSPKYLFRKEGQNVTLSCEQNLNHDAMYWYRQDPGQGLRLIYYSQIVNDFQKGDIAEGYSVSREKKESFPLTVTSAQKNPTAFYLCASSIVLGGNEQFFGPGTRLTVL.

Ten or more counts support this clonotype. The rearrangement links TRBV27 to TRBJ1-5; D gene unclear. The germline gives CDR1 MNHEY, CDR2 SMNVEV (reference sequence). The CDR3 has 13 amino acids. V shed 3 bases and J shed 0 bases, with 3 bases lying between them. CDR3 residues: CASSFDSNQPQHF. The DNA of the CDR3 is TGTGCCAGCAGTTTTGATAGCAATCAGCCCCAGCATTTT.

This clonotype was found a few times. J is TRBJ2-6 and V is TRBV6-5; no clear D. The V and J ends lost 6 bases and 2 bases respectively, with 14 bases between them. This CDR3 has 16 residues. The germline V gene encodes CDR1 MNHEY and CDR2 SVGAGI. Written as DNA, the CDR3 is TGTGCCAGCAGGCCTATGCCGAATACTGGGGCCAACGTCCTGACTTTC. Its protein product is CASRPMPNTGANVLTF.

In its sample, this clonotype was seen many times. This chain connects TRBV27 to TRBJ1-4; a weak D match, TRBD1 (5 bases). Looked up from germline, CDR1 is MNHEY and CDR2 is SMNVEV (reference sequence). The CDR3 runs to 15 residues. The germline V and J ends were trimmed by 5 bases and 4 bases, with 14 bases remaining between them. CDR3 amino acids: CASSPRQLGNEKLFF. CDR3 sequence (DNA): TGTGCCAGCAGTCCGCGACAGCTGGGTAATGAAAAACTGTTTTTT.

This clonotype has a handful of counts. The chain links TRBV29-1 to TRBJ2-7; D assignment may be TRBD1 or TRBD2 (5 bases each). CDR3 length: 11 residues. The germline gives CDR1 SQVTM, CDR2 ANQGSEA. V lost 7 bases and J 5 bases, leaving 12 bases between the germline ends. The CDR3 sequence is CSAEGYHEQYF. The CDR3, as DNA: TGCAGCGCCGAGGGGTACCACGAGCAGTACTTC.

V gene TRBV20-1 combines with J gene TRBJ2-5; 11 bases map to TRBD2. Germline CDR1 DFQATT, CDR2 SNEGSKA (reference sequence). J was trimmed by 5 bases and V by 0 bases; bases with no gene match: 8. This CDR3 region has 16 residues. The CDR3 DNA follows: TGCAGTGCTAGAGACTCTCCTAGCGGGGGGCTGGAGACCCAGTACTTC. Residues: CSARDSPSGGLETQYF.

On this clonotype itself: One end of the junction is discordant with germline, which a read error may explain. The rearrangement joins TRBV4-3 to TRBJ1-6; maybe TRBD1 (6 bases). There are 17 residues in the CDR3. The germline gives CDR1 LGHNA, CDR2 YSLEER. The CDR3 DNA sequence: TGCGCCAGCTGCCAAGAAACAGGGAGCTCCTATAATTCACCCCTCCACTTT. It yields the protein CASCQETGSSYNSPLHF.

The V gene is TRBV6-2 or TRBV6-3, the J gene TRBJ2-7; D call uncertain. Trimming removed 5 bases at V and 2 bases at J, with 13 bases between. The CDR3 extends over 14 amino acids. Germline V lookup: CDR1 MNHEY, CDR2 SVGEGT. The CDR3, as DNA: TGTGCCAGCAGTACCCGATCCGCACCCTACGAGCAGTACTTC. The encoded protein is CASSTRSAPYEQYF.

The chain's CDR3 is CASSQEIVTYQETQYF. DNA of the CDR3: TGCGCCAGCAGCCAAGAGATCGTCACGTACCAAGAGACCCAGTACTTC. The chain links TRBV4-3 to TRBJ2-5; no reliable D call. Trimming took 0 bases from V and 0 from J, leaving 11 bases between them. CDR3 size: 16 residues. Germline loops: CDR1 LGHNA, CDR2 YSLEER.

This clonotype was seen only a few times. One end of the junction fails to match germline, which may point to a read error. V gene TRBV6-2 or TRBV6-3 combines with J gene TRBJ1-5, with 7 bases matching TRBD1. Germline V lookup: CDR1 MNHEY, CDR2 SVGEGT. CDR3 length equals 13 residues. The CDR3 DNA is TGTGCCAGCAGTTACGGGACAGCCCTTCCCCTGGATTTT. Residues: CASSYGTALPLDF.

This chain connects TRBV24-1 to TRBJ2-3; D remains ambiguous. The V end was cut by 4 bases, the J end by 2 bases, with 9 bases between. From germline, CDR1 is KGHDR and CDR2 SFDVKD. There are 14 residues in the CDR3. In nucleotides, the CDR3 is TGTGCCACCAGTGACCCTCACCACACAGATACGCAGTATTTT. It yields the protein CATSDPHHTDTQYF.

Many counts were recorded for this clonotype. The chain's CDR3 is CASSPGAMNTEAFF. The CDR3 nucleotides read TGTGCCAGCAGCCCCGGGGCCATGAACACTGAAGCTTTCTTT. The chain carries TRBV7-6 and TRBJ1-1; weak D call: TRBD1 (5 bases). The germline V and J ends were trimmed by 5 bases and 0 bases, with 10 bases remaining between them. The germline CDR1 and CDR2 sequences are SGHVS and FNYEAQ. The CDR3 runs to 14 residues.

Of note for this clonotype: This may arise from a read error, as a much more abundant clone is one base away. The chain is built from TRBV28 and TRBJ2-1, with TRBD1 as a possible D gene (6 bases). Germline values: CDR1 MDHEN, CDR2 SYDVKM. CDR3 length equals 15 residues. With 11 bases removed from V and 0 bases from J, the gap between germline ends came to 17 bases. In DNA, the CDR3 is TGTGCCGGCACCCTGGGACAAAGCTCCTACAATGAGCAGTTCTTC. This codes for CAGTLGQSSYNEQFF.